This T cell receptor beta chain was recorded in a study of persistence of HIV-infected CD4 T cells. The wider study: CD4+ T cells responding to CMV or HIV-1 Gag were isolated.

The libraries were made with immunoSEQ version 4 in survey mode. The protocol was immunoSEQ multiplex PCR, while the TCRdb copy is restricted to in-frame clones and leaves out a portion. The sample lists around 35,000 clones; 80% to 85% were seen once. CDR3 length: 13 amino acids. V was pared by 5 bases and J by 6 bases, with 10 bases between. The stimulus was an HIV-1 Gag 15-mer peptide pool, roughly 1 ug/peptide/mL. CD40L-negative CD69-negative CD45RO-high memory CD4+ T cells were sorted as populations depleted of antigen-responding cells. Donors were HIV-1-infected adults who began suppressive ART during chronic infection. Overall study results and limits: Compared with CD3/CD28-stimulated cells, CMV- and Gag-responding cells showed lower TCRbeta richness.

In the case of this clone: Antigen unknown.

The sample here was cultured CD4+ T cells from PBMCs, taken from a patient who received antiretroviral therapy. The TCR originated in an adult with HIV. The donor label of this sample is uncertain. This chain connects TRBV12-3 or TRBV12-4 to TRBJ1-4; TRBD1 is a possible D gene (5 bases). For the CDR3, the DNA is TGTGCCAGCAGTCAGGGTTCGCATGAAAAACTGTTTTTT. Translating gives CASSQGSHEKLFF.